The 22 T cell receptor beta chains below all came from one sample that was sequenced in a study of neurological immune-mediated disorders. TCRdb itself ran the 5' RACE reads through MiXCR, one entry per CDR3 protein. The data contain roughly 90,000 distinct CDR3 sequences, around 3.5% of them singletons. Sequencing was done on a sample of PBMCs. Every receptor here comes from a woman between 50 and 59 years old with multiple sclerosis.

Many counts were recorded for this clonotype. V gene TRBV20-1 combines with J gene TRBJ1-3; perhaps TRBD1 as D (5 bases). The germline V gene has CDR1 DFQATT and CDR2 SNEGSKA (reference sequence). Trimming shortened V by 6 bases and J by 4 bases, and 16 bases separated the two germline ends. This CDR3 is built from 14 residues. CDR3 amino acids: CSATRRQSGNTIYF. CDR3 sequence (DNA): TGCAGTGCGACCCGCCGACAGTCAGGAAACACCATATATTTT.

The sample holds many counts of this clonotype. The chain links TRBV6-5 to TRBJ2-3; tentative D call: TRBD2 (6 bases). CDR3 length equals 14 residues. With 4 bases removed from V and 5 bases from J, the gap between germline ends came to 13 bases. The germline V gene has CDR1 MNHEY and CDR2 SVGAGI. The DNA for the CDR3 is TGTGCCAGCAGTTCGGGGGTTTTAGGAGATACGCAGTATTTT. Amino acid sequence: CASSSGVLGDTQYF.

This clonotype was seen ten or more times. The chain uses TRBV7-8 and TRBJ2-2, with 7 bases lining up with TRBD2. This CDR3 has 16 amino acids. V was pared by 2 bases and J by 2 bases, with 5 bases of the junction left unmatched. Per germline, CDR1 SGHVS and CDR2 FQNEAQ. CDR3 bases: TGTGCCAGCAGCTTACGCGGACTAGATAACACCGGGGAGCTGTTTTTT. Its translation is CASSLRGLDNTGELFF.

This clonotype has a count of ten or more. The CDR3 nucleotides read TGTGCCAGCAGCTTACAGGGGGGGCTGACAGATACGCAGTATTTT. This codes for CASSLQGGLTDTQYF. This chain uses TRBV7-6 with TRBJ2-3, with D perhaps matching TRBD1 or TRBD2 (7 bases each). V lost 2 bases and J 3 bases, leaving 12 bases between the germline ends. Germline V CDR1 and CDR2: SGHVS, FNYEAQ. This CDR3 has 15 residues.

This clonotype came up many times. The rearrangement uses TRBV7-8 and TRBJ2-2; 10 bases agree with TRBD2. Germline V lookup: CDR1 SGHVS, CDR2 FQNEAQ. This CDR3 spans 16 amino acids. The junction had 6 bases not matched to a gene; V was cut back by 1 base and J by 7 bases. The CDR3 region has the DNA TGTGCCAGCAGCTTAGTGTCTAGCGGGGGACTCGGGGAGCTGTTTTTT. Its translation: CASSLVSSGGLGELFF.

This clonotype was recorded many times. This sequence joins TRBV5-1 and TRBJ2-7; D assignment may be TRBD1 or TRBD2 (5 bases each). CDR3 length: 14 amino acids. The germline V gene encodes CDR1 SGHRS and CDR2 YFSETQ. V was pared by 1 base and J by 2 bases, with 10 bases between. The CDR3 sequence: CASSLSGRTYEQYF. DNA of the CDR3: TGCGCCAGCAGCTTGTCGGGACGGACCTACGAGCAGTACTTC.

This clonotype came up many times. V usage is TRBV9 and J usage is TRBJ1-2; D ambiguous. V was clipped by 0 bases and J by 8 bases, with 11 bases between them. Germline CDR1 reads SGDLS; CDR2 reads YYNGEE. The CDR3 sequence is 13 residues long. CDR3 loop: CASSVGVQEGYTF. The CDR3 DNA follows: TGTGCCAGCAGCGTAGGTGTGCAAGAAGGCTACACCTTC. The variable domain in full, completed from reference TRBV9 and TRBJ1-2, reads DSGVTQTPKHLITATGQRVTLRCSPRSGDLSVYWYQQSLDQGLQFLIQYYNGEERAKGNILERFSAQQFPDLHSELNLSSLELGDSALYFCASSVGVQEGYTFGSGTRLTVV.

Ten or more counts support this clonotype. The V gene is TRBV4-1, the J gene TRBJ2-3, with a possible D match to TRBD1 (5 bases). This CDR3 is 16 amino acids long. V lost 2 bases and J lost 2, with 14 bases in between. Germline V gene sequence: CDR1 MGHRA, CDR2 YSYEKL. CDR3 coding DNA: TGCGCCAGCAGCCAAATTGGCCGACAGCCCACAGATACGCAGTATTTT. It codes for CASSQIGRQPTDTQYF.

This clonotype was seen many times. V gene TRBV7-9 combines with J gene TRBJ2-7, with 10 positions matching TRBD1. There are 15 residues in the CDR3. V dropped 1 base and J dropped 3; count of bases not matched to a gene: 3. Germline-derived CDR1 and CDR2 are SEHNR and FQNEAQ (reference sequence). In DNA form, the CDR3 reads TGTGCCAGCAGCTTAGGAGGGACAGGGGTCTACGAGCAGTACTTC. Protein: CASSLGGTGVYEQYF.

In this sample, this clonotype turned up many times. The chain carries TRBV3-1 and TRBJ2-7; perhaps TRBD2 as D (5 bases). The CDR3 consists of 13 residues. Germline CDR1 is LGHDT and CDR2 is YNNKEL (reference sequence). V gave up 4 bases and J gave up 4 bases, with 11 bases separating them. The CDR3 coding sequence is TGTGCCAGCAGCCCCGGGATGTTATACGAGCAGTACTTC. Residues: CASSPGMLYEQYF.

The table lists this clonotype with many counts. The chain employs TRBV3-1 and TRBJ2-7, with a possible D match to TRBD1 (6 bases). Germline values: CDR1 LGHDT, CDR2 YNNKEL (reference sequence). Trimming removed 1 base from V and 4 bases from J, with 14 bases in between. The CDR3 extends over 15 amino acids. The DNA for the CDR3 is TGTGCCAGCAGCCAAGGACAGGACCCTAGGTACGAGCAGTACTTC. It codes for CASSQGQDPRYEQYF.

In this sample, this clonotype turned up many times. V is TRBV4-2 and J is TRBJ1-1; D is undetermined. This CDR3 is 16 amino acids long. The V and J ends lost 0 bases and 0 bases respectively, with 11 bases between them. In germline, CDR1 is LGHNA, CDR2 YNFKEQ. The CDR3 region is CASSQDLKALNTEAFF. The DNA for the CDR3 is TGTGCCAGCAGCCAAGATCTGAAGGCCTTGAACACTGAAGCTTTCTTT.

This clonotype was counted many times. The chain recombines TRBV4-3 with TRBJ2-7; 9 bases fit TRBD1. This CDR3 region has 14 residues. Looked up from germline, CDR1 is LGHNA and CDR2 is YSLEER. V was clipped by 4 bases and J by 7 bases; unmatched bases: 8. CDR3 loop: CASSPGGTGREQYF. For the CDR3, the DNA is TGCGCCAGCAGCCCAGGCGGGACAGGGCGGGAGCAGTACTTC.

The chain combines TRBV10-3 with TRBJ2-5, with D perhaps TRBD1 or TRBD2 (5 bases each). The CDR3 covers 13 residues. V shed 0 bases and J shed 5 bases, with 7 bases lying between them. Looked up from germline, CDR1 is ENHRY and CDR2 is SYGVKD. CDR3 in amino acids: CAISESGVETQYF. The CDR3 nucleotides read TGTGCCATCAGTGAGTCGGGGGTGGAGACCCAGTACTTC.

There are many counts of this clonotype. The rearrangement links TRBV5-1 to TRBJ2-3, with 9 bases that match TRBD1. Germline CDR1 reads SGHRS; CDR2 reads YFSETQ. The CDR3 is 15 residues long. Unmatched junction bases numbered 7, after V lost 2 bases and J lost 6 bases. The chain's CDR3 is CASSLHGTGSDTQYF. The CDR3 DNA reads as TGCGCCAGCAGCTTACACGGGACAGGGTCGGATACGCAGTATTTT.

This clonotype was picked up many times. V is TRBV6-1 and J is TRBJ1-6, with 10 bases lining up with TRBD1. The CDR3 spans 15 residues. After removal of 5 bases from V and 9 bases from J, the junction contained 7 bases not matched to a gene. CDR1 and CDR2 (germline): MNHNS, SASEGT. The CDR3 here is CASSRDRGHSSPLHF. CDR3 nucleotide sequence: TGTGCCAGCAGTAGGGACAGGGGACACAGTTCACCCCTCCACTTT.

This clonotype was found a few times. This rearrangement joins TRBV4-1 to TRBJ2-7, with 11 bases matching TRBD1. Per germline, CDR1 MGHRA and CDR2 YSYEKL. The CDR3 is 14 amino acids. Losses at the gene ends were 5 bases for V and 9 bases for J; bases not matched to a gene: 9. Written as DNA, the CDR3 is TGCGCCAGCAGCTTGGACAGGGGGCGGCCTGGGCAGTACTTC. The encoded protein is CASSLDRGRPGQYF.

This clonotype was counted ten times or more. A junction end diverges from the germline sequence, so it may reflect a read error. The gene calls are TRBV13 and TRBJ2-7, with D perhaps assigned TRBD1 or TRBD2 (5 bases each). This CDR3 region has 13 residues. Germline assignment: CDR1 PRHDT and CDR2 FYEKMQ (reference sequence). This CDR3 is CASSLGTGTAETF. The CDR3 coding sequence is TGTGCCAGCAGCTTAGGGACCGGGACCGCTGAAACCTTC.

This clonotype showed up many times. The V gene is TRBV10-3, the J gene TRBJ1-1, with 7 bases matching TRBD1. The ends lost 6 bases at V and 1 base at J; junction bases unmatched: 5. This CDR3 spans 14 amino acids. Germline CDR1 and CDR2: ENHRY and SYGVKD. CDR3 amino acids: CAISRTGQNTEAFF. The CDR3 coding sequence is TGTGCCATCAGCAGGACAGGCCAGAACACTGAAGCTTTCTTT.

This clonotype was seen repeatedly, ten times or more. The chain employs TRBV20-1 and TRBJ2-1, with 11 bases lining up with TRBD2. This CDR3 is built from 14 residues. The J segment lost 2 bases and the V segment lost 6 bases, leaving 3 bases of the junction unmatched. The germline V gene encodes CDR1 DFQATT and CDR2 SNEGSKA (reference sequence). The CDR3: CSALGLAAYNEQFF. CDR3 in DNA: TGCAGTGCCCTGGGACTAGCGGCCTACAATGAGCAGTTCTTC.

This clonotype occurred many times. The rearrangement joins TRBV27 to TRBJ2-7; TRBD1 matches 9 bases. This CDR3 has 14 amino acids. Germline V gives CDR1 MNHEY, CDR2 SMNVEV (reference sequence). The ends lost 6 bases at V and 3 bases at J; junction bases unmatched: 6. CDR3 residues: CASRRGQGIYEQYF. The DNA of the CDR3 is TGTGCCAGCAGGAGGGGACAGGGAATCTACGAGCAGTACTTC.

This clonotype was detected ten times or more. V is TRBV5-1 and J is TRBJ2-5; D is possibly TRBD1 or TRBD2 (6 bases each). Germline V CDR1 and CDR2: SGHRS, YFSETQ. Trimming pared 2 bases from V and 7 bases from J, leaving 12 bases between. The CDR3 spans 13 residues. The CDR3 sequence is CASSFGGEGTQYF. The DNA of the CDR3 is TGCGCCAGCAGCTTCGGGGGCGAGGGGACCCAGTACTTC.